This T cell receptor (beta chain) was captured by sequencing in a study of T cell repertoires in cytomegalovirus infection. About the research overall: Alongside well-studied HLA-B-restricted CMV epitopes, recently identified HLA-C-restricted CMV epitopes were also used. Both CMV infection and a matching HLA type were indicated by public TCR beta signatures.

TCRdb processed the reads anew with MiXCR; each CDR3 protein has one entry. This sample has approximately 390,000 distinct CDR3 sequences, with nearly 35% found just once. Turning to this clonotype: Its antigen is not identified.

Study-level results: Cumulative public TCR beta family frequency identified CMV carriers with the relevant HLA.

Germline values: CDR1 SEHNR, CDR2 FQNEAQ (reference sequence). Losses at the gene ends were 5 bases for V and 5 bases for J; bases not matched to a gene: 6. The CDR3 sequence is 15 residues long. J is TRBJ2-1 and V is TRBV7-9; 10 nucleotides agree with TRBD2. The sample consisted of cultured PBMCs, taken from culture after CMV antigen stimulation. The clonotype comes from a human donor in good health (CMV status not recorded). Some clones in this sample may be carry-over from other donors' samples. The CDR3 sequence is CASSDQLAGDNEQFF. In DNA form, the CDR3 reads TGTGCCAGCAGCGACCAGCTAGCGGGAGACAATGAGCAGTTCTTC.